This TCR beta chain was recorded in a study of T-cell memory formation after mild COVID-19 (dated by TCRdb to the early 2020s). For the wider study: Most TCR sequence clusters were specific to one of the two donors. Longitudinal TCRalpha and TCRbeta repertoire sequencing tracked T-cell clones expanding and contracting after mild COVID-19 in two donors. The cohort was made up of two young adult volunteers, one female and one male, who were previously healthy.

Beyond this particular receptor, the publication reports: Only a couple of mild cases were covered by the study, and larger cohorts that include severe cases with pre-infection samples were considered necessary. Some responding clones were detected in pre-infection memory, suggesting pre-existing cross-reactive memory T cells joined the SARS-CoV-2 response. SARS-CoV-2 specificity was not confirmed for the second-wave clones peaking on day 37. Contracting CD4+ clones were located mainly in the CM and EM memory subsets, whereas CD8+ clones were found to be enriched in EMRA. From day 15 to 85, contracting clones showed balanced CD4/CD8 phenotypes, whereas a second wave of clones that expanded from day 15 to 37 leaned towards CD4+.

PBMCs were isolated by Ficoll-Paque density gradient centrifugation. TCRdb names Illumina NovaSeq 6000 as the instrument used. TCRalpha and TCRbeta cDNA libraries were constructed by 5'RACE with constant-segment primers, with sample barcodes and unique molecular identifiers being introduced. RNA was extracted from every sample with Trizol reagent. The libraries were amplified in two PCR steps, and the second step added a second sample barcode and Illumina TruSeq adapters. The libraries were sequenced on an Illumina NovaSeq using 2 x 150 bp paired-end reads. On the study's bioinformatics: The reads were demultiplexed and collapsed into UMI-guided consensus sequences using migec v1.2.7. Using mixcr v2.1.11, UMI consensuses were aligned to TRA and TRB V and J templates and then assembled into clonotypes. A clonotype was counted as expanded or contracted only when both edgeR and NoisET called the clonotype significant, with the noise models trained on biological replicates. For edgeR calls, the cutoffs were a false discovery rate-adjusted p below 0.01 and a log2 fold-change threshold of 1. As an exploratory analysis of dynamics, max-normalized trajectories of the 1000 most abundant clonotypes were examined with PCA combined with hierarchical clustering. Separately sequenced CD4+ and CD8+ repertoires were used to assign the CD4 or CD8 phenotype of responding clones. In-frame beta chains were kept once TCRdb had trimmed the public reads at Q25 with fastp and called clones with MiXCR. Every distinct CDR3 protein forms one entry, paired with its most common genes and DNA. These V and J calls are TCRdb output, not the study's own analysis. This sample lists 100,000 to 130,000 distinct CDR3 sequences; roughly a sixth were detected once. Around 5.1% of the sample is in the top ten clones.

From a lookup of the germline V gene, CDR1 and CDR2 are SGHTA and FQGTGA. The CDR3 holds 12 amino acids from the cysteine to the phenylalanine. Only the CDR3 portion is preserved as DNA: 36 bases, with reading frame beginning at the first base. V sheds 5 bases and J sheds 7 bases, leaving 11 bases between their ends. Note on this clonotype: Its target antigen remains unknown. The input lacks base qualities; no much larger clone sits a single base away.

This receptor was taken from a man between 18 and 35 years old who had mild COVID-19 (a few samples of this study predate the infection). The sample titles of this study are shuffled in the database, so cell type and time point are left out; the donor was told from shared clones. The rearrangement joined TRBV7-3 to TRBJ1-1, with TRBD1 perhaps the D gene, on 6 matching bases. The sample consisted of PBMCs or a T cell subset sorted from them (not recorded which). The DNA is as follows: TGTGCCAGCAGCATACAGGGTGGTGAAGCTTTCTTT. Its translation is CASSIQGGEAFF.